This T cell receptor (beta chain) is drawn from a study of blood T cell repertoires in COVID-19 (TCRdb year 2020). With respect to the entire study: Collaborator samples came from the United States, Italy and Spain and covered acute and convalescent phases of COVID-19. Subjects who had been exposed to COVID-19, were actively infected with it, or had recovered from it provided the deeply sampled blood TCRbeta repertoires that made up the dataset. The material from the prospective study consisted of cDNA or gDNA derived from T cells, B-cell-depleted T cells, or PBMCs. Sample metadata almost always included a de-identified subject ID, COVID-19 status, age in years and sex. A freely available public database, intended as a resource for researchers studying the immune response to SARS-CoV-2, is where the repertoires were released. Samples were obtained from the ongoing ImmuneRACE study (first 160 participants) and from 950 to 1,500 subjects provided by 6 global collaborators. HLA class I and class II types, where available, came from metadata supplied by the sample provider rather than from assay-based typing. Summary of the overall study and its limitations: The amount of clinical and demographic metadata varied by source and participant and was provided uncurated.

CDR1 SNHLY and CDR2 FYNNEI were looked up in the germline V gene. The germline ends are 13 bases apart after V is trimmed by 2 bases and J by 3 bases. The CDR3, from cysteine to phenylalanine, totals 15 residues. CDR3 DNA is the only sequence kept; it has 45 bases, read in frame from the first base. As to this clone: This clone's antigen is unknown. Within one base of it there is no much larger clone, and no base qualities were kept.

Participants in the prospective study were aged roughly 18 to 90 years, lived in approximately 26 United States geographic areas, and enrolled through a virtual design. In the prospective study, participants were assigned to cohorts based on the clinical history participants reported in a screening survey and a study questionnaire. Exposed participants had been in contact, within 2 weeks of entering the study, with a person who had a PCR-confirmed or clinician-diagnosed case of COVID-19. Each participant in the prospective study had whole blood, serum and a nasopharyngeal or oropharyngeal swab collected by mobile phlebotomists. Additional blood draws and questionnaires over an approximately two-month period could optionally be provided by prospective study participants. Before DNA extraction, prospective study blood samples were shipped either frozen or at room temperature. TCRbeta CDR3 regions were amplified from genomic DNA using the immunoSEQ Assay, a bias-controlled multiplex PCR. On the authors' methods: Within the assay, amplification of reference gene primers was used to estimate how many nucleated cells each sample contained. To quantify the absolute abundance of each unique TCRbeta CDR3 rearrangement, sequence reads were collapsed and filtered. Productive Simpson clonality was computed per sample as the square root of Simpson's diversity index over productive rearrangements. Held by TCRdb, this immuneACCESS table contains in-frame sequences only and omits some clones. Under half of the omission traces to an unresolved V gene where checked; the cause of the rest is unknown. V, J and clone size were drawn from that table, and D and trimming were deduced from the DNA. The sample table holds 50,000 to 70,000 clones, of which around two thirds were seen once. In total, the top ten clones hold about half of the sample.

This sequence was found in a woman in her fifties or sixties who had been exposed to COVID-19. The source material was PBMCs or T cells enriched from blood (not recorded which). The receptor chain draws on TRBV2 and TRBJ1-2, with TRBD1 perhaps the D gene, on 5 matching bases. Read as DNA, the sequence is TGTGCCAGCAGTGAACAGGGACGGAGGGACTATGGCTACACCTTC. Its amino acids are CASSEQGRRDYGYTF.